Following are 14 T cell receptor beta chains from one sample sequenced in a study of OX40 agonist ivuxolimab in advanced cancers. Data came from immunoSEQ multiplex PCR; TCRdb stores just in-frame clones and leaves some out. This table holds 40,000 or so clones, approximately 86% found once. The source material was CD4+ or CD8+ T cells sorted from blood, sampled in a trial of the OX40 agonist ivuxolimab. Receptors originate from an adult with an advanced solid tumor such as melanoma, head and neck, liver or kidney cancer.

The J gene is TRBJ1-1, the V gene TRBV11-2; D call uncertain. Germline V gene lookup returns CDR1 SGHAT and CDR2 FQNNGV. The CDR3 covers 12 residues. Between the trimmed V and J ends, which lost 5 bases and 11 bases, there was a span of 15 bases. The CDR3 sequence: CASSRRPDRAFF. The DNA for the CDR3 is TGTGCCAGCAGCCGAAGACCCGATCGCGCTTTCTTT.

This sequence joins TRBV4-3 and TRBJ1-5, with 9 bases that match TRBD1. V shed 4 bases, J shed 5 bases, and the junction held 6 bases outside the gene matches. The CDR3 length is 15 residues. Looked up from germline, CDR1 is LGHNA and CDR2 is YSLEER. The DNA for the CDR3 is TGCGCCAGCAGCCGCCTGACAGGGGGTGATCAGCCCCAGCATTTT. It translates to CASSRLTGGDQPQHF.

V is TRBV6-1 and J is TRBJ2-7; 9 positions agree with TRBD1. The CDR3 covers 13 residues. The trim removed 2 bases at V and 7 bases at J, leaving 3 bases unmatched. The germline CDR1 and CDR2 sequences are MNHNS and SASEGT. The CDR3 DNA follows: TGTGCCAGCAGTGAAAACAGGGGGCTTGAGCAGTACTTC. This encodes CASSENRGLEQYF.

This chain links TRBV9 with TRBJ2-7, with 11 bases aligning to TRBD1. This CDR3 region has 16 residues. Germline lookup yields CDR1 SGDLS and CDR2 YYNGEE. Losses at the gene ends were 0 bases for V and 0 bases for J; bases not matched to a gene: 2. This CDR3 is CASSVAGTGGSYEQYF. CDR3 DNA: TGTGCCAGCAGCGTAGCGGGGACAGGGGGCTCCTACGAGCAGTACTTC.

This chain links TRBV19 with TRBJ2-5; 7 bases map to TRBD1. Unmatched junction bases numbered 10, after V lost 5 bases and J lost 1 base. Germline CDR1 is LNHDA and CDR2 is SQIVND (reference sequence). This CDR3 has 16 residues. This CDR3 is CASSPRQGGPQETQYF. In nucleotides, the CDR3 is TGTGCCAGTAGTCCACGACAGGGTGGGCCCCAAGAGACCCAGTACTTC.

The rearrangement joins TRBV5-6 to TRBJ2-7; 8 bases agree with TRBD1. CDR1 and CDR2 (germline): SGHDT, YYEEEE. The J segment lost 2 bases and the V segment lost 3 bases, leaving 1 base of the junction unmatched. CDR3 length: 13 amino acids. The CDR3 region is CASSWDRTYEQYF. CDR3 coding DNA: TGTGCCAGCAGCTGGGACAGGACCTACGAGCAGTACTTC. The full variable domain, its missing parts supplied by reference TRBV5-6 and TRBJ2-7, is DAGVTQSPTHLIKTRGQQVTLRCSPKSGHDTVSWYQQALGQGPQFIFQYYEEEERQRGNFPDRFSGHQFPNYSSELNVNALLLGDSALYLCASSWDRTYEQYFGPGTRLTVT.

The chain joins TRBV7-9 to TRBJ2-7; possibly TRBD1 for D (5 bases). Per the germline V gene, CDR1 is SEHNR and CDR2 is FQNEAQ (reference sequence). The CDR3 runs to 16 residues. V was trimmed by 0 bases and J by 0 bases, leaving 12 bases between them. As DNA, the CDR3 is TGTGCCAGCAGCTTAGCTAAGGGGCAGAGCTCCTACGAGCAGTACTTC. Its translation is CASSLAKGQSSYEQYF.

The rearrangement joins TRBV4-1 to TRBJ1-5; the match to TRBD1 covers 9 bases. The CDR3 has 15 residues. CDR1 MGHRA and CDR2 YSYEKL come from the germline V gene. V shed 3 bases, J shed 7 bases, and the junction held 7 bases outside the gene matches. The CDR3 nucleotides are TGCGCCAGCAGCCAGGGGGGACAGGGAGAACAGCCCCAGCATTTT. This codes for CASSQGGQGEQPQHF.

This rearrangement joins TRBV9 to TRBJ2-7; TRBD2 matches 8 bases. The CDR3 covers 15 residues. Germline assignment: CDR1 SGDLS and CDR2 YYNGEE. Trimming took 0 bases from V and 2 from J; bases not matched to a gene: 4. The CDR3 here is CASSVGAGATYEQYF. For the CDR3, the DNA is TGTGCCAGCAGCGTAGGAGCGGGGGCCACCTACGAGCAGTACTTC.

This rearrangement joins TRBV11-2 to TRBJ2-7; D is perhaps TRBD2 (7 bases). CDR1 is SGHAT, CDR2 FQNNGV, per germline. V lost 5 bases and J 2 bases, leaving 19 bases between the germline ends. This CDR3 has 16 amino acids. This CDR3 reads CASSPRRGGSTYEQYF. The CDR3 DNA reads as TGTGCCAGCAGCCCTAGGAGGGGGGGCTCGACCTACGAGCAGTACTTC.

The CDR3 reads CASSWDRGVEGTEAFF. The CDR3 DNA sequence: TGTGCCAGCAGCTGGGACAGGGGCGTTGAGGGCACTGAAGCTTTCTTT. The chain combines TRBV13 with TRBJ1-1, with TRBD1 identical over 10 bases. J was trimmed by 4 bases and V by 4 bases; bases with no gene match: 9. There are 16 residues in the CDR3. Per germline, CDR1 PRHDT and CDR2 FYEKMQ (reference sequence). Supplemented by reference TRBV13 and TRBJ1-1, the full variable domain reads AAGVIQSPRHLIKEKRETATLKCYPIPRHDTVYWYQQGPGQDPQFLISFYEKMQSDKGSIPDRFSAQQFSDYHSELNMSSLELGDSALYFCASSWDRGVEGTEAFFGQGTRLTVV.

The V and J genes are TRBV9 and TRBJ2-7; D may match TRBD1 or TRBD2 (6 bases each). With 0 bases removed from V and 2 bases from J, the gap between germline ends came to 12 bases. The CDR3 length is 15 residues. Germline V gives CDR1 SGDLS, CDR2 YYNGEE. The CDR3 region is CASSVGGGQTYEQYF. The CDR3, as DNA: TGTGCCAGCAGCGTAGGTGGGGGGCAAACCTACGAGCAGTACTTC. Full variable domain (outside the CDR3, taken from reference TRBV9 and TRBJ2-7): DSGVTQTPKHLITATGQRVTLRCSPRSGDLSVYWYQQSLDQGLQFLIQYYNGEERAKGNILERFSAQQFPDLHSELNLSSLELGDSALYFCASSVGGGQTYEQYFGPGTRLTVT.

The chain is built from TRBV6-1 and TRBJ1-5, with D hard to call. The CDR3 runs to 16 residues. The germline V and J ends were trimmed by 2 bases and 4 bases, with 15 bases remaining between them. CDR1 and CDR2 (germline): MNHNS, SASEGT. CDR3 sequence (DNA): TGTGCCAGCAGTGAAATAAGGGCAGGACCGAATCAGCCCCAGCATTTT. Translated, it gives CASSEIRAGPNQPQHF.

The V and J genes are TRBV7-2 and TRBJ2-7; D tentatively reads TRBD1 or TRBD2 (5 bases each). The CDR3 runs to 14 residues. CDR1 is SGHTA, CDR2 FQGNSA, per germline. The ends were cut back, 3 bases at V and 1 base at J, with 10 bases in the middle. This chain's CDR3 is CASSFGDGSYEQYF. DNA for the CDR3: TGTGCCAGCAGCTTCGGGGACGGTTCCTACGAGCAGTACTTC.